The T cell receptor (beta chain) under discussion was sequenced for a study of blood T cells in healthy people across ages. There are many counts of this clonotype. The antigen is undetermined. Next came a second PCR, run for about 6 to 12 cycles, which used a sample-barcoded 5' primer along with a J-beta primer mix. TCRdb independently ran MiXCR on the 5' RACE reads; one entry per CDR3 protein. This table holds 550,000 to 750,000 distinct CDR3 sequences, roughly 20% found once. The germline V gene encodes CDR1 MGHRA and CDR2 YSYEKL. The V segment lost 3 bases and the J segment 8 bases; nucleotides outside the gene matches: 7. The CDR3 runs to 14 residues. Findings and limits, study-wide: Naive T cell percentage showed a strong correlation with TCR beta diversity. When one million T cells were used, diversity estimates were thought to be underestimates.

The receptor was derived from a man in his 70s in good health. The gene calls are TRBV4-1 and TRBJ1-2; 9 nucleotides agree with TRBD1. The material sequenced was blood. For the CDR3, the DNA is TGCGCCAGCAGCCATCCGGGACAGGGAGGAGGCTACACCTTC. Translation: CASSHPGQGGGYTF.